The 28 T cell receptor beta chains below were found in one sample sequenced in a study of blood T cell repertoires in COVID-19. Generated by immunoSEQ multiplex PCR, the TCRdb table keeps only in-frame clones and is missing some. The table has about 88,000 clones, 90% to 95% seen once; the top ten hold over 1.5%. Sequenced input: peripheral blood. The receptors shown here come from a man aged 55 to 70 with acute or convalescent COVID-19.

The chain joins TRBV6-2 or TRBV6-3 to TRBJ1-4; D ambiguous. The germline V and J ends were trimmed by 0 bases and 8 bases, with 16 bases remaining between them. Germline V CDR1 and CDR2: MNHEY, SVGEGT. The CDR3 length is 16 residues. The CDR3 DNA follows: TGTGCCAGCAGTTACTCGCCGATTCCGGGAAGAGAAAAACTGTTTTTT. Translated, it gives CASSYSPIPGREKLFF.

The chain is built from TRBV2 and TRBJ2-3, with TRBD2 matching over 12 bases. Trimming removed 2 bases from V and 0 bases from J; junction bases left unmatched: 3. Germline V gene lookup returns CDR1 SNHLY and CDR2 FYNNEI. This CDR3 is built from 17 residues. The CDR3, as DNA: TGTGCCAGCAGTGAATGGACTAGCGGGACTAGCACAGATACGCAGTATTTT. This translates into CASSEWTSGTSTDTQYF.

This clone was detected once. The chain is built from TRBV25-1 and TRBJ1-2; D ambiguous. The germline V gene encodes CDR1 MGHDK and CDR2 SYGVNS. V shed 0 bases and J shed 4 bases, with 12 bases lying between them. The CDR3 is made up of 15 amino acids. CDR3 in DNA: TGTGCCAGCAGTGAATATGGTGGCAGTGGCTATGGCTACACCTTC. This sequence encodes CASSEYGGSGYGYTF.

This chain joins TRBV23-1 and TRBJ2-3, with 7 positions matching TRBD1. TRBV23-1 is an ORF, and what it does is uncertain. The J segment lost 2 bases and the V segment lost 1 base, leaving 6 bases of the junction unmatched. This CDR3 has 16 residues. The CDR3 coding sequence is TGCGCCAGCAGTCAATTTGAGGGGGCGGCCACAGATACGCAGTATTTT. The encoded protein is CASSQFEGAATDTQYF.

The chain links TRBV4-1 to TRBJ2-5; 10 positions agree with TRBD2. This CDR3 comprises 16 residues. The V gene end was trimmed by 0 bases and the J gene end by 1 base; junction bases not matched to a gene: 2. Per the germline V gene, CDR1 is MGHRA and CDR2 is YSYEKL. The CDR3 DNA is TGCGCCAGCAGCCAAGATTGGACTAGCGGCCAAGAGACCCAGTACTTC. Its protein is CASSQDWTSGQETQYF.

This rearrangement joins TRBV25-1 to TRBJ1-2; weak D call: TRBD1 (6 bases). The CDR3 extends over 16 amino acids. Trimming took 5 bases from V and 0 from J, leaving 16 bases between them. Germline loops: CDR1 MGHDK, CDR2 SYGVNS. The CDR3 DNA sequence: TGTGCCAGCAGTCCTCAGGGGCATACCCCTAACTATGGCTACACCTTC. Translated, it gives CASSPQGHTPNYGYTF.

The V call is TRBV4-3, the J call TRBJ2-1; 7 nucleotides agree with TRBD1. Germline assignment: CDR1 LGHNA and CDR2 YSLEER. Trimming removed 4 bases from V and 3 bases from J; junction bases left unmatched: 6. CDR3 size: 15 residues. The DNA of the CDR3 is TGCGCCAGCAGCCTAAGACAGGGTCACTACAATGAGCAGTTCTTC. It specifies CASSLRQGHYNEQFF.

The chain has TRBV11-2 and TRBJ2-7; D uncertain. CDR3 size: 18 residues. Trimming took 1 base from V and 4 from J, leaving 23 bases between them. The germline gives CDR1 SGHAT, CDR2 FQNNGV. CDR3 sequence reads: CASSLVPLVAESSYEQYF. CDR3 DNA: TGTGCCAGCAGCTTAGTTCCTCTAGTGGCCGAATCCTCTTACGAGCAGTACTTC.

The chain recombines TRBV12-3 or TRBV12-4 with TRBJ2-5, with D unclear. Trimming took 6 bases from V and 8 from J, leaving 13 bases between them. This CDR3 comprises 12 residues. The CDR3 loop reads CASSHVQETQYF. DNA for the CDR3: TGTGCCAGCAGCCACGTCCAGGAAACCCAGTACTTC.

The chain uses TRBV28 and TRBJ1-5, with 10 bases fitting TRBD1. The V and J ends lost 6 bases and 2 bases, in that order; junction bases with no gene match: 7. Per the germline V gene, CDR1 is MDHEN and CDR2 is SYDVKM. CDR3 length: 16 residues. The CDR3 spells CASRATGGVGNQPQHF. The CDR3 region has the DNA TGTGCCAGCAGGGCGACAGGGGGCGTTGGCAATCAGCCCCAGCATTTT.

J is TRBJ1-1 and V is TRBV19, with D possibly TRBD1 on 5 matching bases. Per the germline V gene, CDR1 is LNHDA and CDR2 is SQIVND (reference sequence). CDR3 size: 15 residues. The V and J ends lost 7 bases and 4 bases respectively, with 19 bases between them. For the CDR3, the DNA is TGTGCCAGTACCTTCCCGGGAGGGGTGCGCACTGAAGCTTTCTTT. As protein: CASTFPGGVRTEAFF.

This clone showed up just a few times. The chain couples TRBV6-5 to TRBJ1-2, with D possibly being TRBD1 (6 bases). V lost 6 bases, J lost 6 bases, and 11 bases lay in between. CDR1 is MNHEY and CDR2 is SVGAGI in the germline V gene. The CDR3 is 12 amino acids. CDR3 nucleotide sequence: TGTGCCAGCAGCCCCGGGACAAATGGCTACACCTTC. This sequence encodes CASSPGTNGYTF.

V and J are TRBV14 and TRBJ2-7; 10 bases align to TRBD1. This CDR3 has 16 amino acids. Germline CDR1 reads SGHDN; CDR2 reads FVKESK. The junction had 11 bases not matched to a gene; V was cut back by 4 bases and J by 5 bases. For the CDR3, the DNA is TGTGCCAGCAGCCTAACCGACAGGGGGCCAATTAACGAGCAGTACTTC. Protein sequence: CASSLTDRGPINEQYF.

The chain carries TRBV19 and TRBJ2-7; 8 bases line up with TRBD1. The germline CDR1 and CDR2 sequences are LNHDA and SQIVND (reference sequence). V lost 3 bases, J lost 2 bases, and 9 bases stayed unmatched. The CDR3 runs 16 residues. CDR3 coding DNA: TGTGCCAGTAGTATTGGTAAAGGACAGGGTCCCTACGAGCAGTACTTC. Its protein is CASSIGKGQGPYEQYF.

This chain joins TRBV3-1 (or the pseudogene TRBV3-2) and TRBJ1-5; 8 bases line up with TRBD1. The germline gives CDR1 LGHDT, CDR2 YNNKEL (reference sequence). Losses at the gene ends were 1 base for V and 0 bases for J; bases not matched to a gene: 8. CDR3 size: 18 residues. CDR3 in amino acids: CASSQGDRKKNSNQPQHF. The CDR3 DNA sequence: TGTGCCAGCAGCCAAGGGGACAGGAAAAAAAATAGCAATCAGCCCCAGCATTTT.

The V gene is TRBV12-3 or TRBV12-4, the J gene TRBJ1-1; D unresolved. Trimming took off 3 bases at V and 1 base at J, with 6 bases between the two ends. The CDR3 sequence is 13 residues long. This CDR3 reads CASSFRQNTEAFF. For the CDR3, the DNA is TGTGCCAGCAGTTTTCGACAGAACACTGAAGCTTTCTTT.

The gene calls are TRBV5-6 and TRBJ1-2; D is perhaps TRBD1 (6 bases). V lost 3 bases, J lost 8 bases, and 17 bases lay in between. The CDR3 length is 14 residues. Per the germline V gene, CDR1 is SGHDT and CDR2 is YYEEEE. The CDR3 sequence: CASSSPGGARGYTF. CDR3 in DNA: TGTGCCAGCAGCTCCCCGGGGGGGGCGCGCGGCTACACCTTC.

The chain uses TRBV28 and TRBJ2-4, with 8 bases aligning to TRBD1. This CDR3 contains 17 residues. V trimming: 7 bases; J trimming: 5 bases; junction bases outside the gene matches: 16. The germline V gene has CDR1 MDHEN and CDR2 SYDVKM. CDR3 sequence reads: CASNRPGQVLLQNIQYF. The CDR3 DNA reads TGTGCCAGCAACCGGCCGGGACAGGTCCTTCTTCAAAACATTCAGTACTTC.

This clone was seen only once. The rearrangement joins TRBV18 to TRBJ2-3; D unclear. The CDR3 consists of 12 residues. Germline CDR1 is KGHSH and CDR2 is LQKENI. V was trimmed by 8 bases and J by 4 bases, leaving 10 bases between them. The CDR3 loop is CASASEADTQYF. CDR3 DNA sequence: TGTGCCAGCGCCTCAGAGGCAGATACGCAGTATTTT.

The rearrangement links TRBV7-8 to TRBJ2-1; 13 bases align to TRBD2. V was clipped by 5 bases and J by 4 bases; unmatched bases: 14. Germline V gives CDR1 SGHVS, CDR2 FQNEAQ. The CDR3 loop spans 19 amino acids. The CDR3 DNA sequence: TGTGCCAGCAGCGGGCAGGGACTAGCGGGACCCCCAAATTACAATGAGCAGTTCTTC. Translated, it gives CASSGQGLAGPPNYNEQFF.

This chain joins TRBV3-1 (or the pseudogene TRBV3-2) and TRBJ1-2, with a weak D call TRBD1 (6 bases). CDR3 length: 15 amino acids. Deletions cut 1 base from V and 3 bases from J, with 12 bases between. CDR1 and CDR2 (germline): LGHDT, YNNKEL (reference sequence). As DNA, the CDR3 is TGTGCCAGCAGCCAAGCGACAGGCTTCTACTATGGCTACACCTTC. Its protein is CASSQATGFYYGYTF.

The J gene is TRBJ2-5, the V gene TRBV19; 10 bases map to TRBD2. Germline V gives CDR1 LNHDA, CDR2 SQIVND (reference sequence). CDR3 length: 13 residues. Trimming cost V 6 bases and J 5 bases; bases outside gene matches: 3. The CDR3 region is CASSPSGSETQYF. The CDR3 region has the DNA TGTGCCAGTAGCCCTAGCGGGAGTGAGACCCAGTACTTC.

This sequence joins TRBV6-5 and TRBJ1-2; D remains unclear. V was shortened by 7 bases and J by 0 bases, with 9 bases between the two germline ends. There are 13 residues in the CDR3. Germline assignment: CDR1 MNHEY and CDR2 SVGAGI. This CDR3 reads CASTSRSNYGYTF. The CDR3 nucleotides are TGTGCCAGCACATCGAGGTCTAACTATGGCTACACCTTC.

The V gene is TRBV4-1, the J gene TRBJ1-5; D possibly corresponds to TRBD1 (5 bases). Germline V gene sequence: CDR1 MGHRA, CDR2 YSYEKL. Trimming removed 2 bases at V and 3 bases at J, with 14 bases between. There are 16 residues in the CDR3. CDR3 sequence: CASSQYTGVDNQPQHF. The CDR3, as DNA: TGCGCCAGCAGCCAATACACAGGCGTGGACAATCAGCCCCAGCATTTT.

The chain joins TRBV7-3 to TRBJ2-1; 8 positions match TRBD1. The CDR3 contains 17 residues. The V and J ends lost 4 bases and 0 bases, in that order; junction bases with no gene match: 8. CDR1 and CDR2 from the germline V gene are SGHTA and FQGTGA. CDR3 amino acids: CASSSGQGRSSYNEQFF. In nucleotides, the CDR3 is TGTGCCAGCAGCTCCGGACAGGGTCGTAGCTCCTACAATGAGCAGTTCTTC.

This chain links TRBV4-3 with TRBJ2-7; D remains unclear. The CDR3 length is 14 residues. V gave up 1 base and J gave up 3 bases, with 10 bases separating them. The germline gives CDR1 LGHNA, CDR2 YSLEER. Here the CDR3 DNA reads TGCGCCAGCAGCCAAGGAAACCCCAGCTACGAGCAGTACTTC. Amino acids: CASSQGNPSYEQYF.

The chain links TRBV10-1 to TRBJ2-3; 12 bases fit TRBD2. Looked up from germline, CDR1 is WNHNN and CDR2 is SYGVQD (reference sequence). The V and J ends lost 8 bases and 0 bases, in that order; junction bases with no gene match: 12. The length of the CDR3 is 18 residues. The CDR3: CASSHGTSGSLSTDTQYF. The DNA of the CDR3 is TGCGCCAGCTCCCACGGGACTAGCGGGTCCCTTAGCACAGATACGCAGTATTTT.

V usage is TRBV6-6 and J usage is TRBJ1-5; TRBD1 aligns across 7 bases. Germline V gives CDR1 MNHNY, CDR2 SVGAGI (reference sequence). V dropped 5 bases and J dropped 0; count of bases not matched to a gene: 16. CDR3 length: 19 residues. CDR3 sequence: CASSPTGESGKYSNQPQHF. The CDR3 DNA sequence: TGTGCCAGCAGTCCTACAGGGGAGTCGGGCAAATATAGCAATCAGCCCCAGCATTTT.